One sample yielded the 4 T cell receptor beta chains listed below, sequenced in a study of blood T cells in healthy people across ages. Together with a sample-barcoded 5' primer, a J-beta primer mix was included in a second PCR lasting about 7 to 11 cycles. Via MiXCR, TCRdb re-called the 5' RACE reads, giving one row per CDR3 protein. The sample shows 700,000 to 850,000 distinct CDR3 sequences, 53% of them seen only once. The sample was blood. These receptors all come from an elderly man in good health.

This chain uses TRBV24-1 with TRBJ1-1, with D uncertain. Germline V gene data show CDR1 as KGHDR and CDR2 as SFDVKD. The V end lost 8 bases, the J end lost 7 bases, and 10 bases lay between the germline ends. The CDR3 runs 11 residues. CDR3 sequence (DNA): TGTGCCACCACCACGACCGGTGAAGCTTTCTTT. This gives the protein CATTTTGEAFF.

This chain joins TRBV20-1 and TRBJ1-2, with 7 bases that match TRBD1. Germline trimming cut 5 bases from V and 9 bases from J; bases unmatched to any gene: 12. Germline V gene sequence: CDR1 DFQATT, CDR2 SNEGSKA (reference sequence). The CDR3 is made up of 13 amino acids. CDR3 coding DNA: TGCAGTGCTTTAGGAGACAGGGCTCTGAGCTACACCTTC. Translation gives CSALGDRALSYTF.

The chain joins TRBV12-3 or TRBV12-4 to TRBJ2-6, with 14 bases identical to TRBD2. The CDR3 contains 20 residues. J was trimmed by 0 bases and V by 6 bases; bases with no gene match: 10. The CDR3 protein is CASRATGLAGVSSGANVLTF. CDR3 DNA sequence: TGTGCCAGCAGGGCGACGGGACTAGCGGGAGTAAGCTCTGGGGCCAACGTCCTGACTTTC.

This clonotype was observed a handful of times. This sequence joins TRBV13 and TRBJ2-3; D is tentatively TRBD1 or TRBD2 (5 bases each). The germline CDR1 and CDR2 sequences are PRHDT and FYEKMQ (reference sequence). This CDR3 is 15 amino acids long. Trimming pared 6 bases from V and 1 base from J, leaving 14 bases between. This CDR3 is CASSVGAGRTDTQYF. Written as DNA, the CDR3 is TGTGCCAGCAGTGTCGGGGCGGGTCGCACAGATACGCAGTATTTT.